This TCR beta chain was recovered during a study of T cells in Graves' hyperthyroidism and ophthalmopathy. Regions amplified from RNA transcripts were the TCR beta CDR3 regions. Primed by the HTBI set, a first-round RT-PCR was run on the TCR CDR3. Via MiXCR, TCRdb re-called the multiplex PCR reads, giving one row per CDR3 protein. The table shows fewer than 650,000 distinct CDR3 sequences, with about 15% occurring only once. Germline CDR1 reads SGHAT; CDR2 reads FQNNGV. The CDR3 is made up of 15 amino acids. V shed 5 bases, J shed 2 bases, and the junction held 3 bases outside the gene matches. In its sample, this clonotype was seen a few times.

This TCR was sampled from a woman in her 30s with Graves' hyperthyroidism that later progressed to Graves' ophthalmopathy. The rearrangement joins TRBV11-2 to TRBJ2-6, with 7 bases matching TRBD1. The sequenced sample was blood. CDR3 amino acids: CASSRGPAGANVLTF. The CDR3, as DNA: TGTGCCAGCAGCAGGGGGCCGGCTGGGGCCAACGTCCTGACTTTC.